The 3 T cell receptor beta chains below were found in one sample sequenced in a study of blood T cells in healthy people across ages. Using a J-beta primer mix together with a sample-barcoded 5' primer, a second PCR was run for about 7 to 12 cycles. TCRdb passed the 5' RACE reads through MiXCR, listing each CDR3 protein once. The repertoire holds 650,000 to 800,000 distinct CDR3 sequences, under 55% seen once, with about a fifth in the top ten. The sample was blood. Every receptor here comes from a man aged 55 to 70 in good health.

The V gene is TRBV7-2, the J gene TRBJ2-2, with 7 nucleotides matching TRBD2. In germline, CDR1 is SGHTA, CDR2 FQGNSA. J was trimmed by 3 bases and V by 9 bases; bases with no gene match: 7. This CDR3 spans 14 amino acids. DNA of the CDR3: TGTGCCAGTACGGCGCGGGGGTACACCGGGGAGCTGTTTTTT. This codes for CASTARGYTGELFF.

This sequence joins TRBV12-3 or TRBV12-4 and TRBJ2-4, with TRBD2 matching over 13 bases. The CDR3 runs 15 residues. V gave up 5 bases and J gave up 11 bases; unmatched junction bases: 9. DNA of the CDR3: TGTGCCAGCAGTAAAACTACTAGCGGGGGGGGCGTTCAGTACTTC. Protein product: CASSKTTSGGGVQYF.

This clonotype was seen a few times. This chain connects TRBV20-1 to TRBJ1-6, with TRBD1 matching 7 bases. From germline, CDR1 is DFQATT and CDR2 SNEGSKA (reference sequence). J lost 0 bases, V lost 5 bases, and 7 bases had no gene match. This CDR3 comprises 16 residues. In nucleotides, the CDR3 is TGCAGTGCTCTAGCGACAGGGAGCTCCTATAATTCACCCCTCCACTTT. Translation: CSALATGSSYNSPLHF.